The 21 T cell receptor beta chains below were found in one sample sequenced in a study of vaccination effects on CD4 cells after COVID-19. The repertoire was sequenced with immunoSEQ multiplex PCR; TCRdb's copy has only in-frame clones and lacks some. The data show 45,000 to 60,000 clones, approximately 80% seen once. Antigen specificity for these receptors is unknown. Isolation of CD4+ T cells took place after 10 days of culture. The material sequenced was CD4+ T cells from PBMCs cultured without peptide, taken before COVID-19 vaccination. These TCRs come from a human donor who received a COVID-19 vaccine.

This sequence joins TRBV11-1 and TRBJ2-3; D is perhaps TRBD1 or TRBD2 (5 bases each). The CDR3 contains 15 residues. The germline V gene has CDR1 SGHAT and CDR2 FQDESV (reference sequence). Trimming left V 1 base short and J 7 bases short, with 15 bases between. CDR3 amino acids: CASSLGPARGNTQYF. CDR3 nucleotides: TGTGCCAGCAGCTTAGGTCCCGCCCGGGGCAATACGCAGTATTTT.

The genes are TRBV7-3 and TRBJ2-1; tentatively, D is TRBD1 (6 bases). Per germline, CDR1 SGHTA and CDR2 FQGTGA. V was clipped by 0 bases and J by 2 bases, with 8 bases between them. There are 15 residues in the CDR3. The CDR3: CASSLTPGAYNEQFF. In DNA, the CDR3 is TGTGCCAGCAGCTTAACGCCAGGGGCCTACAATGAGCAGTTCTTC.

This clone appeared once. The chain links TRBV18 to TRBJ1-2; D gene ambiguous. The germline V gene encodes CDR1 KGHSH and CDR2 LQKENI. The CDR3 covers 12 residues. V was cut by 3 bases and J by 5 bases, with 7 bases left in between. In DNA, the CDR3 is TGTGCCAGCTCACCGGCAGATTATGGCTACACCTTC. Protein product: CASSPADYGYTF. Looking up the rest from reference TRBV18 and TRBJ1-2 gives the full variable domain: NAGVMQNPRHLVRRRGQEARLRCSPMKGHSHVYWYRQLPEEGLKFMVYLQKENIIDESGMPKERFSAEFPKEGPSILRIQQVVRGDSAAYFCASSPADYGYTFGSGTRLTVV.

This clone was seen more than once but under ten times. The chain carries TRBV5-1 and TRBJ1-2; D gene unclear. V was trimmed by 0 bases and J by 1 base, leaving 7 bases between them. This CDR3 region has 14 residues. CDR1 is SGHRS, CDR2 YFSETQ, per germline. The CDR3 region has the DNA TGCGCCAGCAGCTTGGCCACTAATAACTATGGCTACACCTTC. Translating gives CASSLATNNYGYTF. The whole variable domain, remainder taken from reference TRBV5-1 and TRBJ1-2, is KAGVTQTPRYLIKTRGQQVTLSCSPISGHRSVSWYQQTPGQGLQFLFEYFSETQRNKGNFPGRFSGRQFSNSRSEMNVSTLELGDSALYLCASSLATNNYGYTFGSGTRLTVV.

The chain carries TRBV19 and TRBJ2-3, with 8 bases lining up with TRBD2. CDR1 and CDR2 from the germline V gene are LNHDA and SQIVND (reference sequence). The CDR3 is made up of 15 amino acids. The V and J ends lost 7 bases and 3 bases, in that order; junction bases with no gene match: 9. The DNA of the CDR3 is TGTGCCAGTAAAAAAGGGTCTAGCGGGACAGATACGCAGTATTTT. It specifies CASKKGSSGTDTQYF.

V and J are TRBV6-1 and TRBJ2-3; TRBD2 matches at 13 bases. Trimming removed 4 bases from V and 3 bases from J; junction bases left unmatched: 13. CDR3 length equals 19 residues. Germline values: CDR1 MNHNS, CDR2 SASEGT. The CDR3 DNA reads TGTGCCAGCAGTGGCCGGACCGGGACTAGCGGGGTACGAACAGATACGCAGTATTTT. Its translation: CASSGRTGTSGVRTDTQYF.

V and J are TRBV19 and TRBJ1-4; TRBD1 is a possible D gene (6 bases). The CDR3 totals 16 residues. V lost 5 bases and J lost 5, with 18 bases in between. Germline V gives CDR1 LNHDA, CDR2 SQIVND (reference sequence). CDR3 region: CASSPSGGGANEKLFF. CDR3 DNA: TGTGCCAGTAGTCCCAGCGGAGGGGGGGCAAATGAAAAACTGTTTTTT.

The chain carries TRBV4-3 and TRBJ1-2; D unclear. Trimming left V 0 bases short and J 4 bases short, with 12 bases between. The CDR3 runs to 15 residues. Germline V lookup: CDR1 LGHNA, CDR2 YSLEER. The CDR3 DNA follows: TGCGCCAGCAGCCAAGAGAGGTCCGGCTCCTATGGCTACACCTTC. It specifies CASSQERSGSYGYTF.

The chain employs TRBV18 and TRBJ2-5; 9 bases line up with TRBD1. V lost 6 bases and J lost 10; bases outside the gene matches: 9. Germline values: CDR1 KGHSH, CDR2 LQKENI. The CDR3 loop spans 13 amino acids. The CDR3 DNA reads as TGTGCCAGCTCGCCGGGACAGGGAGAGGTCCAGTACTTC. Residues: CASSPGQGEVQYF.

The chain is built from TRBV2 and TRBJ1-2; 8 nucleotides match TRBD1. Germline CDR1 SNHLY, CDR2 FYNNEI. V dropped 7 bases and J dropped 4; count of bases not matched to a gene: 11. The length of the CDR3 is 15 residues. The CDR3 DNA reads as TGTGCCAGCACCCGCCTAACAGGGGGAGCCTATGGCTACACCTTC. Protein sequence: CASTRLTGGAYGYTF.

The CDR3 nucleotides are TGCGCCAGCAGCCGTGACAAATTCGGGGAAAAACTGTTTTTT. Its protein product is CASSRDKFGEKLFF. This rearrangement joins TRBV5-1 to TRBJ1-4; unclear D gene. Germline CDR1 is SGHRS and CDR2 is YFSETQ. V was pared by 4 bases and J by 8 bases, with 15 bases between. This CDR3 region has 14 residues.

The chain links TRBV19 to TRBJ1-6; D is uncertain. This CDR3 region has 13 residues. CDR1 is LNHDA and CDR2 is SQIVND in the germline V gene (reference sequence). The CDR3 DNA sequence: TGTGCTACGAGAAGAAGGAATAATTCACCCCTCCACTTT. Protein sequence: CATRRRNNSPLHF.

The chain carries TRBV5-3 and TRBJ1-1; no reliable D call. TRBV5-3 counts as an open reading frame of uncertain function. V lost 4 bases to trimming and J lost 4 bases, with 11 bases between them. The length of the CDR3 is 13 residues. The CDR3, as DNA: TGTGCCAGAAGCCCCCTACCTGGCACTGAAGCTTTCTTT. Residues: CARSPLPGTEAFF.

The gene calls are TRBV28 and TRBJ2-3; TRBD1 or TRBD2 may be the D gene (5 bases each). V was shortened by 7 bases and J by 6 bases, with 20 bases between the two germline ends. This CDR3 region has 15 residues. From germline, CDR1 is MDHEN and CDR2 SYDVKM. For the CDR3, the DNA is TGTGCCAGCACTCTCCGCGAGGGGCTGGGTGATACGCAGTATTTT. Its translation is CASTLREGLGDTQYF.

This clone has just one count. The CDR3 sequence: CASSWDPGLRKTQYF. Written as DNA, the CDR3 is TGCGCCAGCAGCTGGGATCCGGGACTACGAAAGACCCAGTACTTC. This chain uses TRBV5-1 with TRBJ2-5; 7 bases map to TRBD2. Germline-derived CDR1 and CDR2 are SGHRS and YFSETQ. V lost 3 bases, J lost 6 bases, and 11 bases stayed unmatched. The CDR3 sequence is 15 residues long.

This chain links TRBV4-1 with TRBJ2-3; D might be TRBD2 (6 bases). Germline V gene sequence: CDR1 MGHRA, CDR2 YSYEKL. Trimming left V 6 bases short and J 0 bases short, with 10 bases between. The CDR3 has 14 amino acids. This CDR3 is CASREGRSTDTQYF. In DNA, the CDR3 is TGCGCCAGCAGGGAGGGCAGAAGCACAGATACGCAGTATTTT.

This sequence joins TRBV30 and TRBJ1-4; 9 bases match TRBD1. With 6 bases clipped from V and 7 bases from J, the junction kept 12 bases outside the gene matches. The CDR3 runs 15 residues. Per germline, CDR1 GTSNPN and CDR2 SVGIG (reference sequence). CDR3 bases: TGTGCCTGCCGATATCCCGGGACAGGGAGTGAAAAACTGTTTTTT. This sequence encodes CACRYPGTGSEKLFF. Filled out from reference TRBV30 and TRBJ1-4, the complete variable domain reads SQTIHQWPATLVQPVGSPLSLECTVEGTSNPNLYWYRQAAGRGLQLLFYSVGIGQISSEVPQNLSASRPQDRQFILSSKKLLLSDSGFYLCACRYPGTGSEKLFFGSGTQLSVL.

DNA of the CDR3: TGTGCCAGCAGTCCCGCCCTCGGGGGCAGAGAGACCCAGTACTTC. Its translation: CASSPALGGRETQYF. This chain joins TRBV6-2 or TRBV6-3 and TRBJ2-5; D may match TRBD1 or TRBD2 (6 bases each). Germline assignment: CDR1 MNHEY and CDR2 SVGEGT. This CDR3 contains 15 residues. Trimming pared 5 bases from V and 4 bases from J, leaving 17 bases between.

J is TRBJ1-6 and V is TRBV7-2; no clear D gene. Germline V gives CDR1 SGHTA, CDR2 FQGNSA. The V end lost 5 bases, the J end lost 4 bases, and 12 bases lay between the germline ends. The length of the CDR3 is 15 residues. The CDR3 here is CASSVTWDYNSPLHF. The CDR3 bases are TGTGCCAGCAGCGTTACGTGGGATTATAATTCACCCCTCCACTTT.

The rearrangement joins TRBV6-2 or TRBV6-3 to TRBJ2-5; TRBD1 agrees at 10 bases. The ends lost 5 bases at V and 1 base at J; junction bases unmatched: 4. The CDR3 contains 15 residues. Germline loops: CDR1 MNHEY, CDR2 SVGEGT. The CDR3 DNA sequence: TGTGCCAGCAGTGGACAGGGGGGCCCCCAAGAGACCCAGTACTTC. Translated: CASSGQGGPQETQYF.

The genes are TRBV5-1 and TRBJ2-5; maybe TRBD2 (6 bases). The CDR3 extends over 14 amino acids. Germline values: CDR1 SGHRS, CDR2 YFSETQ. Trimming shortened V by 4 bases and J by 1 base, and 11 bases separated the two germline ends. CDR3: CASSTAGTQETQYF. CDR3 in DNA: TGCGCCAGCAGCACCGCGGGGACCCAAGAGACCCAGTACTTC.